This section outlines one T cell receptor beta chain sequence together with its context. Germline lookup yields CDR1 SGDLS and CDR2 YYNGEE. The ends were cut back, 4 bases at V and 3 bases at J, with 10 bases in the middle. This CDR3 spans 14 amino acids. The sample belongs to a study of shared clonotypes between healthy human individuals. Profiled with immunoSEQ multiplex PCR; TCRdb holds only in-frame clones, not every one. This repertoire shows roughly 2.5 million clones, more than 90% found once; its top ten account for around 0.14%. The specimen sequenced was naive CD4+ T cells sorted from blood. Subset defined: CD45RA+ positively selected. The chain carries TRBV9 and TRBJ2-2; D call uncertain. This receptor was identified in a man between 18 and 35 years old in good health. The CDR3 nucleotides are TGTGCCAGCAGCCCCCAATGGGACACCGGGGAGCTGTTTTTT. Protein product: CASSPQWDTGELFF.